This T cell receptor beta chain is drawn from a study of STAT5B mutations in CD4+ large granular lymphocyte leukemia. The CDR3 length is 15 residues. CDR1 SGHKS and CDR2 YYEKEE come from the germline V gene (reference sequence). The V end was cut by 4 bases, the J end by 3 bases, with 17 bases between. Clones were read by immunoSEQ multiplex PCR, and TCRdb kept only the in-frame ones, dropping some. The sample includes 40,000 to 55,000 clones, approximately 84% seen only once; the top ten take 0.35% to 0.4%. The sample comprised CD4+ T cells from blood buffy coats. The TCR was taken from a human donor in good health. The rearrangement uses TRBV5-5 and TRBJ2-7; D is unresolved. CDR3 sequence reads: CASSRNPGDDYEQYF. The CDR3 nucleotides are TGTGCCAGCAGCCGAAATCCGGGCGATGACTACGAGCAGTACTTC.